Below are 17 T cell receptor beta chains sequenced from a single sample in a study of identical twins. TCRdb reanalysed the 5' RACE reads using MiXCR and keeps one entry per CDR3 protein. The sample carries 200,000 to 250,000 distinct CDR3 sequences, 7% to 8.5% recorded once. This sample also belongs to another study, concerning yellow fever vaccine responses in identical twins.

Source material: CD8+ T cells sorted from blood. The receptors stem from a woman younger than 35 in good health.

Concerning this clonotype: A clone one base away is much larger, so this may be a read error. This sequence joins TRBV12-3 or TRBV12-4 and TRBJ2-2; TRBD2 matches 7 bases. Trimming cost V 7 bases and J 0 bases; bases outside gene matches: 8. This CDR3 is 16 amino acids long. The CDR3 DNA is TGTGCCAGCACCCCTCCAGCGGGATCGAACACCGGGGAGCTGTTTTTT. It specifies CASTPPAGSNTGELFF.

The chain couples TRBV14 to TRBJ2-1, with a tentative D call TRBD2 (6 bases). Germline V gene sequence: CDR1 SGHDN, CDR2 FVKESK. The CDR3 contains 19 residues. The V gene lost 6 bases and the J gene lost 0 bases, with 24 bases spanning the gap. In DNA form, the CDR3 reads TGTGCCAGCAGTCCCCGCTTAATCGAGGAGGGGAACTCCTACAATGAGCAGTTCTTC. Its translation: CASSPRLIEEGNSYNEQFF. Drawing the rest from reference TRBV14 and TRBJ2-1, the complete variable domain is EAGVTQFPSHSVIEKGQTVTLRCDPISGHDNLYWYRRVMGKEIKFLLHFVKESKQDESGMPNNRFLAERTGGTYSTLKVQPAELEDSGVYFCASSPRLIEEGNSYNEQFFGPGTRLTVL.

V usage is TRBV2 and J usage is TRBJ1-1; D gene unclear. V was pared by 7 bases and J by 1 base, with 7 bases between. CDR1 is SNHLY, CDR2 FYNNEI, per germline. The CDR3 contains 12 residues. As DNA, the CDR3 is TGTGCCAGCAAGGAAACGAACACTGAAGCTTTCTTT. Protein: CASKETNTEAFF. The entire variable domain, with the rest obtained from reference TRBV2 and TRBJ1-1, is as follows: EPEVTQTPSHQVTQMGQEVILRCVPISNHLYFYWYRQILGQKVEFLVSFYNNEISEKSEIFDDQFSVERPDGSNFTLKIRSTKLEDSAMYFCASKETNTEAFFGQGTRLTVV.

This clonotype was recorded a few times. The chain recombines TRBV6-6 with TRBJ1-1; possibly TRBD1 for D (5 bases). From germline, CDR1 is MNHNY and CDR2 SVGAGI (reference sequence). The CDR3 is made up of 12 amino acids. Deletions cut 1 base from V and 11 bases from J, with 11 bases between. The CDR3 loop reads CASSYWGEIAFF. Here the CDR3 DNA reads TGTGCCAGCAGTTACTGGGGGGAGATTGCTTTCTTT.

The chain couples TRBV12-3 or TRBV12-4 to TRBJ1-6; D gene unclear. V dropped 1 base and J dropped 9 bases, with 10 bases sitting between them. The CDR3 has 14 amino acids. The CDR3 loop is CASSLGPGGSPLHF. CDR3 nucleotides: TGTGCCAGCAGTTTAGGGCCGGGCGGTTCACCCCTCCACTTT.

At least ten counts were recorded for this clonotype. The chain couples TRBV11-1 to TRBJ2-1; D remains ambiguous. The CDR3 sequence is 14 residues long. Trimming pared 4 bases from V and 5 bases from J, leaving 12 bases between. The germline V gene encodes CDR1 SGHAT and CDR2 FQDESV (reference sequence). The CDR3 region has the DNA TGTGCCAGCAGCTCCCTGCTCGTCGACAATGAGCAGTTCTTC. This sequence encodes CASSSLLVDNEQFF. The variable domain in full, completed from reference TRBV11-1 and TRBJ2-1, reads EAEVAQSPRYKITEKSQAVAFWCDPISGHATLYWYRQILGQGPELLVQFQDESVVDDSQLPKDRFSAERLKGVDSTLKIQPAELGDSAMYLCASSSLLVDNEQFFGPGTRLTVL.

The V gene is TRBV6-4, the J gene TRBJ1-1; D possibly corresponds to TRBD1 (5 bases). CDR3 length: 13 residues. The V end was cut by 6 bases, the J end by 2 bases, with 10 bases between. Germline values: CDR1 MRHNA, CDR2 SNTAGT. The CDR3, as DNA: TGTGCCAGCAGCATAGGGGTAAACACTGAAGCTTTCTTT. Encoded protein: CASSIGVNTEAFF.

This clonotype was counted between two and nine times. The rearrangement links TRBV5-6 to TRBJ2-1; possible D gene TRBD1, 8 bases. Germline-derived CDR1 and CDR2 are SGHDT and YYEEEE. V was shortened by 4 bases and J by 3 bases, with 14 bases between the two germline ends. CDR3 size: 15 residues. CDR3 amino acids: CASSEQGDYYNEQFF. The CDR3 DNA reads as TGTGCCAGCAGCGAACAGGGGGACTACTACAATGAGCAGTTCTTC.

This clonotype was recorded a few times. The V gene is TRBV10-2, the J gene TRBJ1-6; D gene unclear. The ends were cut back, 1 base at V and 10 bases at J, with 5 bases in the middle. Germline V gives CDR1 WSHSY, CDR2 SAAADI. The CDR3 is 12 residues long. The CDR3 reads CASSEFGSPLHF. DNA of the CDR3: TGCGCCAGCAGTGAGTTTGGGTCACCCCTCCACTTT.

This clonotype was found a few times. The chain has TRBV11-3 and TRBJ2-2; 9 bases line up with TRBD2. This CDR3 contains 15 residues. Germline loops: CDR1 SGHNT, CDR2 YENEEA. V shed 3 bases and J 3 bases; nucleotides not matched to a gene: 2. The DNA for the CDR3 is TGTGCCAGCAGCTTGGGACTAGCAGACACCGGGGAGCTGTTTTTT. Its protein product is CASSLGLADTGELFF.

The chain recombines TRBV2 with TRBJ2-2; 7 bases agree with TRBD1. From germline, CDR1 is SNHLY and CDR2 FYNNEI. This CDR3 region has 17 residues. The ends lost 1 base at V and 0 bases at J; junction bases unmatched: 5. This CDR3 is CASSEEGASTNTGELFF. CDR3 nucleotide sequence: TGTGCCAGCAGTGAAGAGGGGGCTTCGACGAACACCGGGGAGCTGTTTTTT.

This clonotype was seen ten or more times. The V gene is TRBV20-1, the J gene TRBJ2-1; 10 bases fit TRBD2. Trimming at V came to 7 bases and at J to 1 base, leaving 7 bases not matched to a gene. The V gene's germline CDR1 is DFQATT and CDR2 SNEGSKA (reference sequence). The CDR3 runs to 15 residues. CDR3 amino acids: CSVLAGEISYNEQFF. The CDR3 DNA reads as TGCAGTGTGCTAGCGGGAGAAATTTCCTACAATGAGCAGTTCTTC.

This clonotype turned up a few times. The chain joins TRBV15 to TRBJ1-3; D is unclear. CDR1 LNHNV and CDR2 YYDKDF come from the germline V gene (reference sequence). This CDR3 contains 12 residues. Trimming left V 5 bases short and J 0 bases short, with 2 bases between. CDR3 bases: TGTGCCACCAGCTACTCTGGAAACACCATATATTTT. This encodes CATSYSGNTIYF.

The genes are TRBV12-3 or TRBV12-4 and TRBJ2-3, with D perhaps TRBD2 (6 bases). The CDR3 is made up of 15 amino acids. V lost 5 bases and J lost 2, with 14 bases in between. CDR3 DNA sequence: TGTGCCAGCAGTAACCTCCGGGACTCCACAGATACGCAGTATTTT. It translates to CASSNLRDSTDTQYF.

This clonotype was seen a few times. The J gene is TRBJ1-2, the V gene TRBV10-2; D gene unclear. Germline lookup yields CDR1 WSHSY and CDR2 SAAADI. V was clipped by 1 base and J by 8 bases, with 8 bases between them. The CDR3 is 12 amino acids. The CDR3 region is CASSEYVVGYTF. The CDR3 region has the DNA TGCGCCAGCAGTGAGTACGTGGTAGGCTACACCTTC.

In its sample, this clonotype was seen a few times. The V gene is TRBV7-6, the J gene TRBJ2-7; D is perhaps TRBD1 or TRBD2 (5 bases each). Trimming removed 5 bases at V and 3 bases at J, with 17 bases between. The CDR3 has 15 residues. The germline gives CDR1 SGHVS, CDR2 FNYEAQ. As DNA, the CDR3 is TGTGCCAGCAGCGAAGGGTCGGGGCCCGTCTACGAGCAGTACTTC. Translated, it gives CASSEGSGPVYEQYF.

The sample holds a few counts of this clonotype. V usage is TRBV7-8 and J usage is TRBJ2-6, with D uncertain. This CDR3 is built from 15 residues. V was shortened by 4 bases and J by 0 bases, with 7 bases between the two germline ends. CDR1 SGHVS and CDR2 FQNEAQ come from the germline V gene. The CDR3 here is CASSWAGSGANVLTF. CDR3 DNA: TGTGCCAGCAGCTGGGCAGGCTCTGGGGCCAACGTCCTGACTTTC.